This record covers a single TCR beta chain. Only a few counts were recorded for this clonotype. Its specific antigen is unknown. It has no much larger one-base neighbor in the sample; base qualities were not kept. The sample belongs to a study of identical twins (dated by TCRdb to about 2016). At the level of the whole study: To test whether fetal clonotypes persist, the study used deep sequencing on TCR alpha and beta repertoires from monozygotic twins, unrelated adults of various ages, and cord blood. Replicate twin experiments were performed at different times using different library preparation protocols to rule out contamination. Results the study describes overall, beyond this receptor: In beta out-of-frame sequences, excess twin sharing was weaker, because having fewer shared sequences lowered the signal-to-noise ratio. Compared with coincidental sharing between unrelated individuals, an excess of low generation-probability sequences was observed among out-of-frame TCR alpha sequences shared between twins. Because the same donors could not be followed over many years, the conclusions relied on cross-sectional statistical analysis. Fewer insertions were carried by abundant cord blood beta clonotypes, a similar but weaker trend appeared in young adult naive repertoires, and no such trend appeared in memory repertoires. Invariant T cells such as MAIT and iNKT could partly confound zero-insertion analyses, though diverse VJ usage argued against this for most clonotypes. In monozygotic twins, out-of-frame TCR alpha sharing was systematically underestimated by recombination models, although the models agreed with sharing between unrelated individuals.

The CDR3 covers 12 residues, taking in both the cysteine and the phenylalanine. The retained sequence is limited to the CDR3, 36 bases, with the frame set at the first base. The junction shows trimming of 1 base on V and 6 bases on J, and the gene matches do not reach 2 bases of it. As encoded in the germline V gene (reference sequence), CDR1 is GTSNPN while CDR2 is SVGIG. To prepare the library, 5' RACE was applied. The data were produced on an Illumina HiSeq 2000. A universal primer binding site was introduced by template switching, and a unique molecular identifier was present in the final cDNA, enabling accurate counting of TCR cDNA molecules. Specific primers in the conserved constant-segment region were used to synthesize first-strand cDNA for TCR alpha and beta chains. Each cDNA library was double barcoded, with a SMART-Mk sample barcode plus Illumina barcodes, to control for contamination. TruSeq adapter sequences and Illumina sample barcodes were added in two successive PCR steps. The TCR alpha and beta cDNA libraries were sequenced on the Illumina HiSeq platform using custom primers. The study's processing was this. Raw reads were processed with MiGEC to extract unique molecular identifiers, and MiXCR was used to determine CDR3 positions. For each individual, recombination models were inferred using an EM algorithm with the repgenHMM and IGoR tools. The tcR package in R was used for shared clonotype analysis, with sharing normalized by the product of cloneset sizes. Out-of-frame nonproductive sequences were analyzed to study raw recombination free of thymic and clonal selection effects. In-frame beta chains were kept once TCRdb had trimmed the public reads at Q25 with fastp and called clones with MiXCR. Rows with a matching CDR3 protein are joined into one entry that keeps the most common DNA and genes. Here the V and J calls rest on TCRdb's processing, not on the authors' analysis. For this sample there are 200,000 to 300,000 distinct CDR3 sequences; about an eighth appear just once. The ten largest clones add up to 3.5% to 5% of the sample.

Every donor was a healthy Caucasian. The twin cohort consisted of three pairs of female monozygotic twins, all aged about 18 to 29 years. Miltenyi CD45RO+ enrichment and human naive T-cell isolation kits were used to isolate memory (CD45RO+) and naive T cells from PBMC. Separately, the same data were catalogued under a study of yellow fever vaccine responses in identical twins. The other study reports the following: According to the authors, the vaccine-induced T cell response in identical twins seemed to be partly convergent and partly specific to each individual. The study precisely tracked vaccine-responding T cell clones in identical twins.

The sequence came from a woman aged 18-29 years in good health. The sequence links TRBV30 to TRBJ2-7, and TRBD1 matches 8 of the central bases. Sequences were obtained from memory (CD45RO+) T cells sorted from blood. According to the study, the label for this sample's cell subset or site signals: CD45RO+ enriched T cells. CDR3 reads: CAWSATGGEQYF. The sequenced DNA: TGTGCCTGGAGTGCAACAGGGGGCGAGCAGTACTTC.